This T cell receptor beta chain came from a study of blood T cell repertoires in COVID-19. Germline CDR1 is SGDLS and CDR2 is YYNGEE. V was pared by 0 bases and J by 4 bases, with 3 bases between. The CDR3 consists of 12 residues. The data were produced by immunoSEQ multiplex PCR, yet TCRdb's version contains in-frame clones alone and is incomplete. Of fewer than 250,000 clones in the sample, less than 90% were seen once. What was sequenced was peripheral blood. The sequence was collected from a woman between 50 and 59 years old with acute or convalescent COVID-19. The chain links TRBV9 to TRBJ2-3; D unclear. The CDR3 spells CASSVDSDTQYF. The CDR3 DNA is TGTGCCAGCAGCGTAGACTCAGATACGCAGTATTTT.